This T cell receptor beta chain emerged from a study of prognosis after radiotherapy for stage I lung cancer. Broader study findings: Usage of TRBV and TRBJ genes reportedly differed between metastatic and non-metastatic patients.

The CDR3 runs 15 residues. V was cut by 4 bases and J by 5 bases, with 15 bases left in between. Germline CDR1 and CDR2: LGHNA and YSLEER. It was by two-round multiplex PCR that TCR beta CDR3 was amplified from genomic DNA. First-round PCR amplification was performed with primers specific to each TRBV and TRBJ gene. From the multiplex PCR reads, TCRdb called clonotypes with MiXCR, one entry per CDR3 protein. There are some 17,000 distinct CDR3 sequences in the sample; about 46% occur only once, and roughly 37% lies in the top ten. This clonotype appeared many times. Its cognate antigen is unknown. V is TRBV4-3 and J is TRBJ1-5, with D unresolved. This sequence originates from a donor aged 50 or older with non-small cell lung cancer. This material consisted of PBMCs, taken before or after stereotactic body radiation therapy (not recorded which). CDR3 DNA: TGCGCCAGCAGCCCAGAGTCGGGAGACGATCAGCCCCAGCATTTT. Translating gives CASSPESGDDQPQHF.